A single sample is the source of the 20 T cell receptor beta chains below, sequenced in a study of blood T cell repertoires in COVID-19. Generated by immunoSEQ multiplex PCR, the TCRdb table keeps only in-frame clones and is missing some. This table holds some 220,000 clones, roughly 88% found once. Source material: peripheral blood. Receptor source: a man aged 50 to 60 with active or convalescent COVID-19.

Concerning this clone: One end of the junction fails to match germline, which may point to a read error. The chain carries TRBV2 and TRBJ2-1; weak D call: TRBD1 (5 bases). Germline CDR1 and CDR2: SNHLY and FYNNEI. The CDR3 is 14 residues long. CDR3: CASSAGRTENGQFF. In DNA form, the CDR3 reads TGTGCCAGCAGTGCAGGGCGAACCGAGAATGGGCAGTTCTTC.

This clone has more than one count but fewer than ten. DNA for the CDR3: TGTGCCAGCAGTCACAGGGGGCGAGGTCAGCCCCAGCATTTT. Its translation: CASSHRGRGQPQHF. This chain links TRBV27 with TRBJ1-5; 9 bases line up with TRBD1. V lost 5 bases to trimming and J lost 6 bases; unmatched junction nucleotides: 5. The CDR3 covers 14 residues. CDR1 and CDR2 (germline): MNHEY, SMNVEV (reference sequence).

CDR3 nucleotides: TGTGCCAGCAGCTCCCTACCGGGGGTGGAGCAGTTCTTC. Protein product: CASSSLPGVEQFF. This chain uses TRBV7-2 with TRBJ2-1, with TRBD2 as a possible D gene (6 bases). Germline CDR1 and CDR2: SGHTA and FQGNSA. With 4 bases removed from V and 10 bases from J, the gap between germline ends came to 14 bases. The CDR3 runs to 13 residues.

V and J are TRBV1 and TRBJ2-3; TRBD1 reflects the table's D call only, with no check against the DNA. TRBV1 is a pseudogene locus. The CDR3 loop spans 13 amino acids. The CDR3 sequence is CTSSQDEPGTQYF. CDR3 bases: TGCACCAGCAGCCAAGATGAGCCAGGTACGCAGTATTTT.

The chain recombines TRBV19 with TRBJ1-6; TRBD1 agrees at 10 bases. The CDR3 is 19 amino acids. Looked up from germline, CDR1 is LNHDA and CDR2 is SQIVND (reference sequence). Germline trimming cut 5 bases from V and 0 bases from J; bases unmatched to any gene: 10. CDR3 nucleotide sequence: TGTGCCAGTAGTCTACGGACAGGGGGACACAGCTCCTATAATTCACCCCTCCACTTT. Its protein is CASSLRTGGHSSYNSPLHF.

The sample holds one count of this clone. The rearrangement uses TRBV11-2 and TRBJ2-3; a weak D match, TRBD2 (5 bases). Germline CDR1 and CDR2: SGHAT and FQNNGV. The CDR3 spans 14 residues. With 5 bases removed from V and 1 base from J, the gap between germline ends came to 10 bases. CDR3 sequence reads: CASSRTAGTDTQYF. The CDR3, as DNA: TGTGCCAGCAGCCGCACAGCGGGCACAGATACGCAGTATTTT.

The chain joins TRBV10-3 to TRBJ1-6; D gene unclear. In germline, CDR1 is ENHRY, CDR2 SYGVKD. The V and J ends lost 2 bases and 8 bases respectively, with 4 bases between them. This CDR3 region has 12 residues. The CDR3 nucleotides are TGTGCCATCAGTGAGGAGGATTCACCCCTCCACTTT. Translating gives CAISEEDSPLHF.

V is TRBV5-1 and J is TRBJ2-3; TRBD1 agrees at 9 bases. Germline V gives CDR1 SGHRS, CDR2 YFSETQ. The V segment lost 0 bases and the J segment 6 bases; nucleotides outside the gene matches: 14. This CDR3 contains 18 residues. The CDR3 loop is CASSLAVQGAQLFDTQYF. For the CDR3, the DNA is TGCGCCAGCAGCTTGGCGGTACAGGGGGCGCAACTTTTCGATACGCAGTATTTT. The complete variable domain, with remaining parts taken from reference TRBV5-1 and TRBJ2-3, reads KAGVTQTPRYLIKTRGQQVTLSCSPISGHRSVSWYQQTPGQGLQFLFEYFSETQRNKGNFPGRFSGRQFSNSRSEMNVSTLELGDSALYLCASSLAVQGAQLFDTQYFGPGTRLTVL.

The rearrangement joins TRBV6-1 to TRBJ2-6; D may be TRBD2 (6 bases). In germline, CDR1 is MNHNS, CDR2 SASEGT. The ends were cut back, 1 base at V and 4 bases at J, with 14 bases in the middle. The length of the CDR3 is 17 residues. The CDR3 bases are TGTGCCAGCAGTGAAGAACCTGGAGGGTCCGGGGCCAACGTCCTGACTTTC. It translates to CASSEEPGGSGANVLTF.

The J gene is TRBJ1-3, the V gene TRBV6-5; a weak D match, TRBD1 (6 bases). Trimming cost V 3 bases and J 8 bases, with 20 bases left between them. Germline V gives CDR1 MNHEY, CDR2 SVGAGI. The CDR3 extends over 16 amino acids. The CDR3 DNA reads TGTGCCAGCAGTTATTCGAAGGGGGGGCCTGAGTACACCATATATTTT. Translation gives CASSYSKGGPEYTIYF.

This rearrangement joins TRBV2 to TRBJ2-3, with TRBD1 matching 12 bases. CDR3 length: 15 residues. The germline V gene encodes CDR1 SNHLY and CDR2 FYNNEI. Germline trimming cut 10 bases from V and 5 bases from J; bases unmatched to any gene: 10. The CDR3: CAIQPGQGARDTQYF. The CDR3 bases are TGTGCCATTCAACCGGGACAGGGGGCCCGAGATACGCAGTATTTT. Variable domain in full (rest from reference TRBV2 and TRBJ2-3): EPEVTQTPSHQVTQMGQEVILRCVPISNHLYFYWYRQILGQKVEFLVSFYNNEISEKSEIFDDQFSVERPDGSNFTLKIRSTKLEDSAMYFCAIQPGQGARDTQYFGPGTRLTVL.

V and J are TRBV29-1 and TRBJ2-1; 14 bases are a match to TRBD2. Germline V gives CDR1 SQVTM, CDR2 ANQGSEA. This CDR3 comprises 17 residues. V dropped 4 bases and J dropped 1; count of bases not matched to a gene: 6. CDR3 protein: CSVGGTSGSGSYNEQFF. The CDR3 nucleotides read TGCAGCGTTGGAGGGACTAGCGGGAGTGGGTCCTACAATGAGCAGTTCTTC.

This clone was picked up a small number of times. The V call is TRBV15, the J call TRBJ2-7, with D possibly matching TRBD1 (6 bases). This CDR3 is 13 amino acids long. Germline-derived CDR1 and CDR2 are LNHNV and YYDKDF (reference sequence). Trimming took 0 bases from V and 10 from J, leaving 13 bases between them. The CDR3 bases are TGTGCCACCAGCAGAGATAAACAGGGTGAACAGTACGTC. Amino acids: CATSRDKQGEQYV.

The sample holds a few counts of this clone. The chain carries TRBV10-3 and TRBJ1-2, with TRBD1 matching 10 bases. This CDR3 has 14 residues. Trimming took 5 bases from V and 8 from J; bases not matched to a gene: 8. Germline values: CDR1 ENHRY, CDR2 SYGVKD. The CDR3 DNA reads TGTGCCATCAGTCCGGGACAGGGGATAGGGGGCTACACCTTC. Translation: CAISPGQGIGGYTF.

CDR3 sequence: CASTGQGVNEQYF. The CDR3 DNA follows: TGTGCCAGCACCGGACAGGGGGTCAACGAGCAGTACTTC. The rearrangement uses TRBV7-2 and TRBJ2-7; 10 bases are shared with TRBD1. The CDR3 loop spans 13 amino acids. The J segment lost 5 bases and the V segment lost 7 bases, leaving 5 bases of the junction unmatched. The germline gives CDR1 SGHTA, CDR2 FQGNSA. Filled out from reference TRBV7-2 and TRBJ2-7, the complete variable domain reads GAGVSQSPSNKVTEKGKDVELRCDPISGHTALYWYRQSLGQGLEFLIYFQGNSAPDKSGLPSDRFSAERTGGSVSTLTIQRTQQEDSAVYLCASTGQGVNEQYFGPGTRLTVT.

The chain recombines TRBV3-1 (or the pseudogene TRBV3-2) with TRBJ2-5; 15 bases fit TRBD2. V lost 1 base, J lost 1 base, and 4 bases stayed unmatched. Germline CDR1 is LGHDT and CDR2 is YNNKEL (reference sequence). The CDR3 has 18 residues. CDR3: CASSQVGLAGGLQETQYF. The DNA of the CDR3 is TGTGCCAGCAGCCAAGTGGGACTAGCGGGGGGACTCCAAGAGACCCAGTACTTC.

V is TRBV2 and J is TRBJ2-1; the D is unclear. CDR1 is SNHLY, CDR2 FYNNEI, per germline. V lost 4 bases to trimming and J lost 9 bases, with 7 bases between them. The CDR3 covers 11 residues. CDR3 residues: CASSGRIEQFF. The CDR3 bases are TGTGCCAGCAGTGGGAGAATTGAGCAGTTCTTC.

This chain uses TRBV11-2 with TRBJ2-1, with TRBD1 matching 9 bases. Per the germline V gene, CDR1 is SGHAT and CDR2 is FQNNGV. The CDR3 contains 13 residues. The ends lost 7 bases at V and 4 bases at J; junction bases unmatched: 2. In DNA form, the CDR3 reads TGTGCCAGCAAAGGACAGGGGTACAATGAGCAGTTCTTC. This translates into CASKGQGYNEQFF.

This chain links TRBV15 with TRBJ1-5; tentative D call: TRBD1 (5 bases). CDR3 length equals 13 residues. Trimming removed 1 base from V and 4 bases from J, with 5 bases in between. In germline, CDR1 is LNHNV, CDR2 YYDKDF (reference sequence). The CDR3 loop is CATSRGTNQPQHF. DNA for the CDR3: TGTGCCACCAGCAGAGGGACAAATCAGCCCCAGCATTTT.

For the CDR3, the DNA is TGTGCCAGCAGTGCCCCTTGGCCGGCCAAAAACATTCAGTACTTC. The encoded protein is CASSAPWPAKNIQYF. V usage is TRBV6-2 or TRBV6-3 and J usage is TRBJ2-4, with D unclear. Germline CDR1 MNHEY, CDR2 SVGEGT. The CDR3 sequence is 15 residues long. Between the trimmed V and J ends, which lost 5 bases and 1 base, there was a span of 12 bases.